Included here is one T cell receptor beta chain sequence, with context. Which antigen it targets is not known. Base qualities are missing; no much larger clone stands one base away. This record comes from a study of blood T cell repertoires in COVID-19 (dated by TCRdb to between 2020 and 2021). Regarding the study in general: The collaborator samples originated in the United States, Italy and Spain and spanned the acute and convalescent phases of COVID-19. The prospective study material was composed of cDNA or gDNA derived from T cells, B-cell-depleted T cells, or PBMCs. Deeply sampled blood TCRbeta repertoires from subjects exposed to, actively infected with, or recovered from COVID-19 were included in the dataset. The repertoires were made available in a free public database intended to serve as a resource for research on the immune response to SARS-CoV-2. Samples came from the ongoing ImmuneRACE study (first 160 participants) plus 1,254 subjects from 6 global collaborators. The sample metadata nearly always contained a de-identified subject ID, COVID-19 status, age in years and sex. Where available, HLA class I and class II types were taken from metadata supplied by the sample provider and were not determined by assay-based typing. Overall results and qualifications from the work: Clinical and demographic metadata were provided uncurated, with the amount varying by source and participant.

The immunoSEQ Assay, a bias-controlled multiplex PCR, was used to amplify TCRbeta CDR3 regions from genomic DNA. The authors' pipeline ran thus. The number of nucleated cells in each sample was estimated by amplification of reference gene primers within the assay. Sequence reads were collapsed and filtered to measure the absolute abundance of every unique TCRbeta CDR3 rearrangement. Productive Simpson clonality was computed per sample as the square root of Simpson's diversity index over productive rearrangements. TCRdb limited this immuneACCESS table to in-frame rearrangements with V and J called. A share of clones is missing; checked studies link under half to unresolved V genes, and the rest is unexplained. V, J and clone size were drawn from that table, and D and trimming were deduced from the DNA. The sample table records approximately 72,000 clones; about 89% of these occur just once. The top ten hold about 12% of the sample.

Collaborating institutions collected whole blood in K2EDTA tubes following their own protocols. Collaborator samples were shipped for TCRbeta analysis as frozen whole blood, isolated PBMCs, or DNA extracted from either sample type. CDR3 length: 14 amino acids, cysteine to phenylalanine. The read is trimmed to its CDR3 DNA, 42 bases read in frame from base 1. V and J lose 0 bases and 3 bases, and a span of 8 bases separates them. CDR1 and CDR2, per the germline V gene (reference sequence), are LGHDT and YNNKEL. Recombination connected TRBV3-1 (or the pseudogene TRBV3-2) to TRBJ2-5, with no confident D gene call. Sequenced: peripheral blood. The TCR was taken from a woman aged 60 to 75 with acute or convalescent COVID-19. The CDR3 protein sequence reads: CASSQDLAEETQYF. The nucleotide sequence reads as follows: TGTGCCAGCAGCCAAGATCTGGCGGAAGAGACCCAGTACTTC.